This TCR beta chain is from a study of shared clonotypes between healthy human individuals. With 1 base clipped from V and 1 base from J, the junction kept 14 bases outside the gene matches. The CDR3 totals 19 residues. Germline values: CDR1 SGHKS, CDR2 YYEKEE (reference sequence). Profiled with immunoSEQ multiplex PCR; TCRdb holds only in-frame clones, not every one. Of some 2.1 million clones in the sample, 95% are singletons; the top ten hold 0.1% to 0.15%. The chain couples TRBV5-5 to TRBJ1-1; TRBD1 agrees at 9 bases. Sequencing was performed on naive CD4+ T cells sorted from blood. The subset is: CD45RA+ positively selected. This TCR came from a young man in good health. The CDR3 region has the DNA TGTGCCAGCAGCTTGTGGGTCGAAGGGACAGGGTATTGGAACACTGAAGCTTTCTTT. This codes for CASSLWVEGTGYWNTEAFF. Filled out from reference TRBV5-5 and TRBJ1-1, the complete variable domain reads DAGVTQSPTHLIKTRGQQVTLRCSPISGHKSVSWYQQVLGQGPQFIFQYYEKEERGRGNFPDRFSARQFPNYSSELNVNALLLGDSALYLCASSLWVEGTGYWNTEAFFGQGTRLTVV.